This T cell receptor (beta chain) was sequenced in a study of T cell responses to AZD1222 COVID-19 vaccine. Points from the study as a whole: CD4 TCRs linked to vaccination spanned spike, dominating at 160-218 and 743-854. Breadth and depth of Spike-specific TCRs rose after two AZD1222 doses.

The protocol was immunoSEQ multiplex PCR, while the TCRdb copy is restricted to in-frame clones and leaves out a portion. Of about 180,000 clones in the sample, just under 95% are singletons; the top ten hold about 1%. As for this clone: Its specificity is not known.

Trimming removed 8 bases from V and 5 bases from J; junction bases left unmatched: 13. This CDR3 contains 15 residues. In germline, CDR1 is MNHEY, CDR2 SVGEGT. This TCR came from an adult who received the MenACWY meningococcal vaccine as a control. Source: peripheral blood, taken 28 days after the second dose of the MenACWY control vaccine. The chain links TRBV6-2 or TRBV6-3 to TRBJ2-5, with TRBD2 matching 8 bases. The CDR3 DNA sequence: TGTGCCAGCGGCCCCGGGGGGGGCCTCTTGGAGACCCAGTACTTC. Its translation: CASGPGGGLLETQYF.